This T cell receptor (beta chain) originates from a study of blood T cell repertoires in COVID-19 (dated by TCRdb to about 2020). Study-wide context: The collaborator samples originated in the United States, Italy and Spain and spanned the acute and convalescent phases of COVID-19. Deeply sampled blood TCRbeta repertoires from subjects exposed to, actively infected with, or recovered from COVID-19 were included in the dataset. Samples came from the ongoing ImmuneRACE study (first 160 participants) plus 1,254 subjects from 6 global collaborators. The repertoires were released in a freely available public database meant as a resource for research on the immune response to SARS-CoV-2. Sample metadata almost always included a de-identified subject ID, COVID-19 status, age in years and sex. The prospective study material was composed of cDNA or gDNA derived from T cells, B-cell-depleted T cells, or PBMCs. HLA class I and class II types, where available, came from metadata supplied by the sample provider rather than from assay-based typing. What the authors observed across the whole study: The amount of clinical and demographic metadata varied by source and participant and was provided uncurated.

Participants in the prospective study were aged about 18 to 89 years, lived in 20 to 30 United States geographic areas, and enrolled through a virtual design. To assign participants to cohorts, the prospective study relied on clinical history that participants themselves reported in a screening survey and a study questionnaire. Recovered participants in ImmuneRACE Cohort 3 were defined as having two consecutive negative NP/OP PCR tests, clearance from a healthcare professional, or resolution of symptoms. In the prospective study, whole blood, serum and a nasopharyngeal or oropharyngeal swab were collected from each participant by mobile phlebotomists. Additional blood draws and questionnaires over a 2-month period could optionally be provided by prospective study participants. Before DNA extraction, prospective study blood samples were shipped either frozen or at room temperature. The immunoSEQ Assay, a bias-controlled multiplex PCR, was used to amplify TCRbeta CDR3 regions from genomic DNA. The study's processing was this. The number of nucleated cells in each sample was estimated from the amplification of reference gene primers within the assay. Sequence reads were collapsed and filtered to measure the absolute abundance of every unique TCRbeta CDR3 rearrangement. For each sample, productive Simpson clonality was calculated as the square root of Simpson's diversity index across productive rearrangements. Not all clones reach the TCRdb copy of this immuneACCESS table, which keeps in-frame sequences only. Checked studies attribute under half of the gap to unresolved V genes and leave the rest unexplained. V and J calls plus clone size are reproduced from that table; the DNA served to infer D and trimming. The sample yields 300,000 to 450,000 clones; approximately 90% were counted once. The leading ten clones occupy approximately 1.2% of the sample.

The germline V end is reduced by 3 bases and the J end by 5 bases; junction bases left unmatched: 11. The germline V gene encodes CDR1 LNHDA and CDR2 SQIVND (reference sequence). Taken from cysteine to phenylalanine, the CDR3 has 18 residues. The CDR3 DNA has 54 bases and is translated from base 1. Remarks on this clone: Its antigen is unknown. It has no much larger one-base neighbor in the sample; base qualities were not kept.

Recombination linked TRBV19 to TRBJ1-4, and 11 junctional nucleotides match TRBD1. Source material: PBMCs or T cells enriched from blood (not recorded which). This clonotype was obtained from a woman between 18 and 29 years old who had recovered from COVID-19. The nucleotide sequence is TGTGCCAGTAGTATCCTCGGACAGGGGGCTTATGGAAATGAAAAACTGTTTTTT. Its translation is CASSILGQGAYGNEKLFF.